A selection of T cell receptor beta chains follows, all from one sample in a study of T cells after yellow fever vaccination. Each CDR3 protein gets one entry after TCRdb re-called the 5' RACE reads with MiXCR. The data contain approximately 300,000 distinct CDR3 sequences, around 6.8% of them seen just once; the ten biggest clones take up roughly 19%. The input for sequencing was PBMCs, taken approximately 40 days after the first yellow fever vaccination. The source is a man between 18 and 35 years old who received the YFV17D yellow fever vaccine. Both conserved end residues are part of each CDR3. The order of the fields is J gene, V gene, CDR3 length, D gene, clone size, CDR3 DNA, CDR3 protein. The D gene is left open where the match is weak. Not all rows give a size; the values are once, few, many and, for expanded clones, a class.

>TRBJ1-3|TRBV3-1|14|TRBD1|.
TGTGCCAGCAGCCAAGTGACCAGGGGGAACACCATATATTTT
CASSQVTRGNTIYF
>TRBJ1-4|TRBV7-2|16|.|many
TGTGCCAGCAGCTTATCGAAGGGGCCGGATTGGGAAAAACTGTTTTTT
CASSLSKGPDWEKLFF
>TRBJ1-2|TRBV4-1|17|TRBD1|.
TGCGCCAGCAGCCAACTACCGACAGGGGGCCTCTTCTATGGCTACACCTTC
CASSQLPTGGLFYGYTF
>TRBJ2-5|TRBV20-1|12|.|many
TGCAGTGCTAGACTAGTTTCGGAGACCCAGTACTTC
CSARLVSETQYF
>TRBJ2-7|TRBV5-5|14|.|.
TGTGCCAGCAGCTTGTACAGGTTAGACTACGAGCAGTACTTC
CASSLYRLDYEQYF
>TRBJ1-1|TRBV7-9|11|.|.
TGTGCCAGCAGCTTACTGGTTAGAGCTTTCTTT
CASSLLVRAFF
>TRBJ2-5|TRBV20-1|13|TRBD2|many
TGCAGTGCTTTTTACGGACTAGCCGAGACCCAGTACTTC
CSAFYGLAETQYF
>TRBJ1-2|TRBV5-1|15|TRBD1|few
TGCGCCAGCACCCGGGGGGGGACAGAAAACTATGGCTACACCTTC
CASTRGGTENYGYTF
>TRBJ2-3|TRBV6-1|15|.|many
TGTGCCAGTCAAGCCCAGGTTATTGGCACAGATACGCAGTATTTT
CASQAQVIGTDTQYF
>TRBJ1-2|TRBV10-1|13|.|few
TGCGCCAGCAGTGAGAACGGGAACTATGGCTACACCTTC
CASSENGNYGYTF
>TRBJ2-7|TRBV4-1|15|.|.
TGCGCCAGCAGCCAAGAGTCAGAGGGTTCGCGGGAGCAGTACTTC
CASSQESEGSREQYF
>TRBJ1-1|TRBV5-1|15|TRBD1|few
TGCGCCAGCAGCGGTCCAGGGGGCGAAGAGGCCGAAGCTTTCTTT
CASSGPGGEEAEAFF
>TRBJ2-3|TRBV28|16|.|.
TGTGCCAGCAGTCAGAACACCGGCGTCTCGGGGGATACGCAGTATTTT
CASSQNTGVSGDTQYF
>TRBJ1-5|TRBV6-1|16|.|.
TGTGCCAGCAGCCGGACATCTGCGTATAGCAATCAGCCCCAGCATTTT
CASSRTSAYSNQPQHF
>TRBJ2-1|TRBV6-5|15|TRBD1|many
TGTGCCAGCAGTTACTCCGGACAGGGGGACAATGAGCAGTTCTTC
CASSYSGQGDNEQFF
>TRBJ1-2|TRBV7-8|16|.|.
TGTGCCAGCAGCAGGCGCCGGGACATTGTTAACTATGGCTACACCTTC
CASSRRRDIVNYGYTF
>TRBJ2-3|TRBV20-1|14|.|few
TGCAGTGCTAGGGCCGAAGTCAAATCGGATACGCAGTATTTT
CSARAEVKSDTQYF
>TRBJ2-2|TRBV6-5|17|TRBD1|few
TGTGCCAGCAGTTACCTTCCAGGGGGCGCCGGCACCGGGGAGCTGTTTTTT
CASSYLPGGAGTGELFF
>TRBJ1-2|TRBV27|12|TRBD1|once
TGTGCCAGCAGTCCCGACAGGGTTAGCTACACCTTC
CASSPDRVSYTF
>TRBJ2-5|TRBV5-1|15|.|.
TGCGCCAGCAGCTTGTCCGTCCGGGGAAAAGAGACCCAGTACTTC
CASSLSVRGKETQYF
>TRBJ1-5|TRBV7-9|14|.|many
TGTGCCAGCAGCTTGGGTGGGTACAATCAGCCCCAGCATTTT
CASSLGGYNQPQHF
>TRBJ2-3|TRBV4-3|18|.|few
TGCGCCAGCAGCCAAGCCCCGGGGGGCCGGGGAAACACAGATACGCAGTATTTT
CASSQAPGGRGNTDTQYF
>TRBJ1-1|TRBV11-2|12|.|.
TGTGCCAGCAGCTCGCAGGGAATTGATGGTTTCTTT
CASSSQGIDGFF
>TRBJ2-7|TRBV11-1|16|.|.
.
CASSLVGGGTTYEQSF